These 17 T cell receptor beta chains originate from one sample sequenced in a study of T cells in women clearing cervical HPV infection. This table comes from immunoSEQ multiplex PCR, and its TCRdb copy is limited to in-frame clones, with some not included. This repertoire includes about 31,000 clones. The sample was blood buffy coat. These receptors came from a woman aged 18-69 years with a cervical HPV16 infection that either progressed to CIN3+ or cleared (not recorded which).

Comments on this clone: Coverage ceases 3 residues before the CDR3 finishes, and the germline J gene fills in the end. The chain combines TRBV20-1 with TRBJ2-5; 7 bases line up with TRBD1. The CDR3 totals 12 residues. The V segment lost 6 bases and the J segment 5 bases; nucleotides outside the gene matches: 6. Germline V lookup: CDR1 DFQATT, CDR2 SNEGSKA (reference sequence). CDR3 loop: CSAPDRRETQYF. The sequenced part of the CDR3 DNA is TGCAGTGCCCCGGACAGGAGGGAGACC.

About this clone: The DNA ends 3 residues before the CDR3 does, and the rest of the CDR3 is filled in from the germline J gene. The chain carries TRBV20-1 and TRBJ2-1; TRBD1 agrees at 9 bases. CDR1 and CDR2 (germline): DFQATT, SNEGSKA (reference sequence). The CDR3 is made up of 15 amino acids. V lost 0 bases and J lost 6; bases outside the gene matches: 6. The CDR3 sequence: CSARDRDRVINEQFF. CDR3 DNA, as far as it was read: TGCAGTGCTAGAGACCGGGACAGGGTCATCAATGAG.

For this clone: The sequence runs out 3 residues before the end of the CDR3; the remainder is reconstructed from the germline J gene. V and J are TRBV4-2 and TRBJ1-1; a weak D match, TRBD1 (6 bases). The CDR3 contains 17 residues. The germline V and J ends were trimmed by 1 base and 0 bases, with 15 bases remaining between them. Germline-derived CDR1 and CDR2 are LGHNA and YNFKEQ. The covered CDR3 bases are TGTGCCAGCAGCCAAGGCCCGGACAGCTTAATGAACACTGAA. The encoded protein is CASSQGPDSLMNTE. The whole CDR3 sequence reads CASSQGPDSLMNTEAFF.

Concerning this clone: With the read ending 3 residues before the CDR3 end, the germline J gene is used to fill in that end. The sample contains more than one DNA sequence encoding this CDR3. The J gene is TRBJ1-2, the V gene TRBV2; D is perhaps TRBD1 (5 bases). V was cut by 4 bases and J by 4 bases, with 13 bases left in between. The CDR3 is made up of 14 amino acids. Germline-derived CDR1 and CDR2 are SNHLY and FYNNEI. CDR3 DNA (partial): TGTGCCAGCAGTGTCGAGGGGATCGGCTATGGC. It encodes CASSVEGIGYG. The full CDR3 reads CASSVEGIGYGYTF.

A note on this clone: The CDR3 end lies 3 residues beyond the end of the read and is filled in from the germline J gene. This sequence joins TRBV19 and TRBJ1-1, with D tentatively TRBD1 (6 bases). Germline CDR1 and CDR2: LNHDA and SQIVND (reference sequence). The CDR3 has 13 residues. The CDR3 sequence is CASSMKGDTLAFF. CDR3 DNA, as far as it was read: TGTGCCAGTAGTATGAAGGGGGACACCTTA.

In the case of this clone: The missing CDR3 end, 3 residues past where the read stops, is filled in from the germline J gene. The chain uses TRBV20-1 and TRBJ1-2; TRBD1 matches at 8 bases. The CDR3 has 12 residues. Per the germline V gene, CDR1 is DFQATT and CDR2 is SNEGSKA (reference sequence). V was pared by 6 bases and J by 2 bases, with 2 bases of the junction left unmatched. The sequenced CDR3 bases are TGCAGTGCCCGGACAGGGAACTATGGC. Its protein is CSARTGNYG. The complete CDR3 sequence is CSARTGNYGYTF.

As regards this clone: One end of the junction does not line up with germline, which may come from a read error. The read halts 3 residues ahead of the CDR3 end, with the missing end drawn from the germline J gene. The sample holds other DNA sequences that translate to the same CDR3. The chain carries TRBV20-1 and TRBJ1-3; maybe TRBD1 (5 bases). Germline V gene sequence: CDR1 DFQATT, CDR2 SNEGSKA (reference sequence). The CDR3 totals 14 residues. The CDR3 loop reads CSARQDNSGNTIYF. CDR3 bases read: TGCAGTGCTAGACAGGACAACTCTGGAAACACG.

Concerning this clone itself: Read sequence stops 3 residues before the CDR3 end, and the germline J gene provides the missing end. The J gene is TRBJ1-4, the V gene TRBV7-7; TRBD1 might be the D (5 bases). This CDR3 spans 13 amino acids. Germline V CDR1 and CDR2: SSHAT, FNYEAQ (reference sequence). Trimming cost V 3 bases and J 5 bases, with 7 bases left between them. The covered CDR3 bases are TGTGCCAGCAGCTTGGACAAAAATGAAAAA. Its translation: CASSLDKNEK. The entire CDR3 protein is CASSLDKNEKLFF.

As for this clone: The CDR3 is cut off 3 residues early in the read; its end comes from the germline J gene. Other DNA sequences of this sample code for an identical CDR3. The genes are TRBV20-1 and TRBJ1-1; D is perhaps TRBD1 (6 bases). The V and J ends lost 5 bases and 5 bases respectively, with 9 bases between them. The V gene's germline CDR1 is DFQATT and CDR2 SNEGSKA (reference sequence). The CDR3 has 11 residues. Partial CDR3 DNA: TGCAGTGCTTACAGGGTTACTGAA. Translating it yields CSAYRVTE. The CDR3 in its entirety is CSAYRVTEAFF.

Remarks on this clone: The CDR3 extends 3 residues past the end of the read, so its final part is completed from the germline J gene. V gene TRBV7-9 combines with J gene TRBJ2-4, with 9 positions matching TRBD1. Germline lookup yields CDR1 SEHNR and CDR2 FQNEAQ (reference sequence). The CDR3 totals 14 residues. The CDR3 loop is CASSPDRGYYGQYF. CDR3 DNA, as far as it was read: TGTGCCAGCAGCCCGGACAGGGGTTACTATGGT.

Concerning this clone itself: Coverage ceases 3 residues before the CDR3 finishes, and the germline J gene fills in the end. V and J are TRBV18 and TRBJ2-5; D is unresolved. The V end lost 7 bases, the J end lost 3 bases, and 12 bases lay between the germline ends. Germline values: CDR1 KGHSH, CDR2 LQKENI. CDR3 length: 13 residues. CDR3 DNA, as far as it was read: TGTGCCAGCTTTCCCCACGACAAAGAGACC. This encodes CASFPHDKET. The full CDR3 protein reads CASFPHDKETQYF.

With respect to this clone: Read sequence stops 3 residues before the CDR3 end, and the germline J gene provides the missing end. The chain links TRBV2 to TRBJ2-3; 9 bases map to TRBD2. There are 19 residues in the CDR3. The V segment lost 1 base and the J segment 4 bases; nucleotides outside the gene matches: 15. The V gene's germline CDR1 is SNHLY and CDR2 FYNNEI. The sequenced part of the CDR3 DNA is TGTGCCAGCAGTGAAGAAGCCCAGCGGGGGGTTTATATCCCAGATACG. This codes for CASSEEAQRGVYIPDT. The entire CDR3 is CASSEEAQRGVYIPDTQYF.

Notes on this clone: The read falls 3 residues short of the CDR3 end, and the missing part is taken from the germline J gene. This rearrangement joins TRBV18 to TRBJ2-7; tentatively, D is TRBD2 (5 bases). The CDR3 totals 17 residues. The ends were cut back, 4 bases at V and 3 bases at J, with 22 bases in the middle. Germline V CDR1 and CDR2: KGHSH, LQKENI. Partial CDR3 DNA: TGTGCCAGCTCACGGGGAGTGTCGGGGAGCTACCTCTACGAG. This gives the protein CASSRGVSGSYLYE. The full CDR3 sequence reads CASSRGVSGSYLYEQYF.

Turning to this clone: A junction end diverges from the germline sequence, so it may reflect a read error. The missing CDR3 end, 3 residues past where the read stops, is filled in from the germline J gene. Other nucleotide sequences from this sample produce the same CDR3. V gene TRBV2 combines with J gene TRBJ1-3; TRBD1 is a possible D gene (6 bases). Germline V gives CDR1 SNHLY, CDR2 FYNNEI. The CDR3 covers 14 residues. The DNA read from the CDR3 is TGTGCCAGCAATACAGGGACCTCTGGAAACACT. Amino acid sequence: CASNTGTSGNT. The entire CDR3 is CASNTGTSGNTIYF.

Comment on this clone: The read ends 3 residues early relative to the CDR3; the germline J gene fills the gap. J is TRBJ1-3 and V is TRBV20-1; 9 nucleotides match TRBD1. V gave up 5 bases and J gave up 3 bases; unmatched junction bases: 14. Germline CDR1 is DFQATT and CDR2 is SNEGSKA (reference sequence). CDR3 length: 17 residues. Partial CDR3 DNA: TGCAGTGCTCCGCAGGAGGGGACAGGGTTTAGTGGAAACACC. Amino acids: CSAPQEGTGFSGNT. The entire CDR3 reads CSAPQEGTGFSGNTIYF.

This chain's CDR3 is CASSGAAYSPVEQFF. The DNA read from the CDR3 is TGTGCCAGCAGCGGCGCGGCCTACTCCCCCGTTGAG. The rearrangement joins TRBV5-4 to TRBJ2-1; D is uncertain. Read coverage stops 3 residues before the CDR3 terminus; the germline J gene supplies the remainder. Germline V lookup: CDR1 SGHNT, CDR2 YYREEE (reference sequence). Trimming cost V 4 bases and J 9 bases, with 20 bases left between them. CDR3 size: 15 residues.

On this clone itself: The DNA ends 3 residues before the CDR3 does, and the rest of the CDR3 is filled in from the germline J gene. The V and J genes are TRBV12-5 and TRBJ2-5, with D tentatively TRBD1 (6 bases). The CDR3 is 11 amino acids. Per germline, CDR1 LGHNT and CDR2 FRNRAP. The CDR3 is CASGTGKTQYF. CDR3 bases read: TGTGCTAGTGGTACAGGGAAAACC.